This T cell receptor (beta chain) is drawn from a study of cytomegalovirus exposure and HLA in healthy donors. The CDR3 is 15 residues long. Unmatched junction bases numbered 6, after V lost 0 bases and J lost 7 bases. Per germline, CDR1 SGHKS and CDR2 YYEKEE (reference sequence). In the PCR, 60 Vbeta and 13 Jbeta primers were used. Sequenced by immunoSEQ multiplex PCR; TCRdb stores in-frame clones only, minus some. Of 50,000 to 65,000 clones listed, around 72% are singletons. V usage is TRBV5-5 and J usage is TRBJ1-1; 10 nucleotides line up with TRBD1. Sequenced input: PBMCs. The TCR sequence derives from a man aged 50 to 59 in good health and CMV-seropositive. CDR3 DNA sequence: TGTGCCAGCAGCTTGGCCGGGACAGGGGTTGGTGAAGCTTTCTTT. Translating it yields CASSLAGTGVGEAFF. Drawing the rest from reference TRBV5-5 and TRBJ1-1, the complete variable domain is DAGVTQSPTHLIKTRGQQVTLRCSPISGHKSVSWYQQVLGQGPQFIFQYYEKEERGRGNFPDRFSARQFPNYSSELNVNALLLGDSALYLCASSLAGTGVGEAFFGQGTRLTVV.